What follows are 9 T cell receptor beta chains derived from one specimen sequenced in a study of T cells in localized non-small cell lung cancer (TCRdb year 2020). The protocol used for the library was the immunoSEQ multiplex PCR assay. As stored in TCRdb, this immuneACCESS dataset retains in-frame rearrangements with V and J assigned. A fraction of the clones does not appear; measured against another copy, unresolved V genes explain less than half of the discrepancy, and the remainder lacks a known reason. Present in this sample are about 15,000 clones, around 87% of which were seen just once. The ten largest clones add up to 27% of the sample. Sequencing was performed on peripheral blood mononuclear cells, taken before any cancer treatment. Receptor source: a male donor at least 60 years old with stage II lung adenocarcinoma.

This chain joins TRBV7-9 and TRBJ2-2; 7 bases agree with TRBD1. Germline trimming cut 6 bases from V and 6 bases from J; bases unmatched to any gene: 16. The length of the CDR3 is 17 residues. Germline CDR1 reads SEHNR; CDR2 reads FQNEAQ (reference sequence). The CDR3 coding sequence is TGTGCCAGCAGTTTCCCGATGGTGACAGGGCCCCCCGGGGAGCTGTTTTTT. Translation: CASSFPMVTGPPGELFF.

V and J are TRBV5-5 and TRBJ2-7; D ambiguous. Trimming shortened V by 4 bases and J by 3 bases, and 8 bases separated the two germline ends. Germline lookup yields CDR1 SGHKS and CDR2 YYEKEE (reference sequence). The CDR3 spans 12 residues. CDR3 residues: CASSPTGYEQYF. CDR3 DNA sequence: TGTGCCAGCAGCCCTACCGGCTACGAGCAGTACTTC. The full variable domain, completed using reference TRBV5-5 and TRBJ2-7, is DAGVTQSPTHLIKTRGQQVTLRCSPISGHKSVSWYQQVLGQGPQFIFQYYEKEERGRGNFPDRFSARQFPNYSSELNVNALLLGDSALYLCASSPTGYEQYFGPGTRLTVT.

This chain links TRBV27 with TRBJ2-7; no definite D call. V lost 1 base and J lost 6, with 10 bases in between. Germline CDR1 and CDR2: MNHEY and SMNVEV (reference sequence). CDR3 length: 13 amino acids. The DNA of the CDR3 is TGTGCCAGCAGTTTATTAGGGAAAGGCGAGCAGTACTTC. Its protein product is CASSLLGKGEQYF.

The chain joins TRBV6-1 to TRBJ2-1; no definite D call. The germline V and J ends were trimmed by 6 bases and 7 bases, with 16 bases remaining between them. Germline V gene data show CDR1 as MNHNS and CDR2 as SASEGT. The CDR3 runs 14 residues. The CDR3 is CASRADTRINEQFF. Written as DNA, the CDR3 is TGTGCCAGCAGGGCGGATACCCGAATTAATGAGCAGTTCTTC.

The rearrangement uses TRBV2 and TRBJ1-2; no clear D gene. The CDR3 has 14 residues. Germline V gene lookup returns CDR1 SNHLY and CDR2 FYNNEI. Trimming left V 8 bases short and J 2 bases short, with 15 bases between. The CDR3 DNA sequence: TGTGCCAGCGAGGCAAACCGGGCAAACTATGGCTACACCTTC. Protein product: CASEANRANYGYTF.

The V and J genes are TRBV19 and TRBJ2-7, with 8 bases matching TRBD2. V lost 4 bases to trimming and J lost 2 bases; unmatched junction nucleotides: 7. The CDR3 loop spans 15 amino acids. The V gene's germline CDR1 is LNHDA and CDR2 SQIVND (reference sequence). CDR3 amino acids: CASSTRAGGAYEQYF. The CDR3 region has the DNA TGTGCCAGTAGTACGAGGGCGGGAGGCGCCTACGAGCAGTACTTC.

V usage is TRBV6-5 and J usage is TRBJ1-4; D is ambiguous. The germline V gene encodes CDR1 MNHEY and CDR2 SVGAGI. Trimming stripped 7 bases from V and 7 bases from J, with 13 bases between. The CDR3 loop spans 13 amino acids. The CDR3 loop is CASIQPDGEKLFF. The CDR3, as DNA: TGTGCCAGCATCCAACCGGACGGTGAAAAACTGTTTTTT.

The chain employs TRBV5-1 and TRBJ2-7; D is uncertain. CDR3 length equals 14 residues. Germline assignment: CDR1 SGHRS and CDR2 YFSETQ. V shed 2 bases and J shed 1 base, with 10 bases lying between them. The CDR3 coding sequence is TGCGCCAGCAGCTTTGGTTCGAGTTCCTACGAGCAGTACTTC. It yields the protein CASSFGSSSYEQYF. The full variable domain, rest sourced from reference TRBV5-1 and TRBJ2-7, is KAGVTQTPRYLIKTRGQQVTLSCSPISGHRSVSWYQQTPGQGLQFLFEYFSETQRNKGNFPGRFSGRQFSNSRSEMNVSTLELGDSALYLCASSFGSSSYEQYFGPGTRLTVT.

The V gene is TRBV28, the J gene TRBJ2-6; D is unclear. Germline V gene data show CDR1 as MDHEN and CDR2 as SYDVKM. V lost 3 bases, J lost 0 bases, and 3 bases lay in between. CDR3 length: 14 residues. The CDR3 here is CASSLRSGANVLTF. In nucleotides, the CDR3 is TGTGCCAGCAGTTTGCGCTCTGGGGCCAACGTCCTGACTTTC.